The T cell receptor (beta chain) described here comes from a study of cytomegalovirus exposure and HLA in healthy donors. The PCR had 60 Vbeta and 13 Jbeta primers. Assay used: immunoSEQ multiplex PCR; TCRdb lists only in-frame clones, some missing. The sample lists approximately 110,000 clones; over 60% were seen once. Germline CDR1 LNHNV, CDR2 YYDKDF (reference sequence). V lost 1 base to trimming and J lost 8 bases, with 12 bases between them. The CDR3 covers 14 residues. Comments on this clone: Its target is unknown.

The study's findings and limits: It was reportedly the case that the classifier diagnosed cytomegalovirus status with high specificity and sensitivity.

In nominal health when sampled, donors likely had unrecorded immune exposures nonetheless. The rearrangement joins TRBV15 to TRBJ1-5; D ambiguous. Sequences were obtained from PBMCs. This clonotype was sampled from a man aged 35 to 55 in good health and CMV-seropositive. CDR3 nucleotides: TGTGCCACCAGCAGAGGAGGGATTGGTAAGCCCCAGCATTTT. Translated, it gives CATSRGGIGKPQHF.